Shown below are 4 T cell receptor beta chains from a single sample sequenced in a study of blood T cell repertoires in COVID-19. TCRdb's copy holds only in-frame clones and misses some; the assay was immunoSEQ multiplex PCR. The sample comprises approximately 180,000 clones, roughly 86% of which are singletons, and roughly 2.6% rests with the top ten. Material: peripheral blood. The receptors were gathered from a man aged 40-49 years with active or convalescent COVID-19.

The gene calls are TRBV7-2 and TRBJ2-1; TRBD2 agrees at 8 bases. The CDR3 has 16 residues. Germline V lookup: CDR1 SGHTA, CDR2 FQGNSA. V lost 5 bases, J lost 7 bases, and 13 bases stayed unmatched. CDR3 bases: TGTGCCAGCAGCCTCGATGGTTCTAGCGGGTGGAATGAGCAGTTCTTC. Translated, it gives CASSLDGSSGWNEQFF.

V and J are TRBV27 and TRBJ1-2; D might be TRBD1 (6 bases). Germline V CDR1 and CDR2: MNHEY, SMNVEV (reference sequence). Between the trimmed V and J ends, which lost 6 bases and 0 bases, there was a span of 20 bases. There are 17 residues in the CDR3. The CDR3: CASSPFAGTFANYGYTF. The CDR3 DNA reads as TGTGCCAGCAGCCCTTTTGCCGGGACATTTGCTAACTATGGCTACACCTTC.

The chain couples TRBV7-3 to TRBJ1-1, with 8 bases identical to TRBD1. J was trimmed by 3 bases and V by 5 bases; bases with no gene match: 11. The CDR3 consists of 16 residues. Germline assignment: CDR1 SGHTA and CDR2 FQGTGA. The CDR3 sequence is CASSQAGMGQDTEAFF. The CDR3 DNA follows: TGTGCCAGCAGCCAAGCGGGTATGGGACAGGACACTGAAGCTTTCTTT.

V and J are TRBV10-2 and TRBJ2-1; D is perhaps TRBD1 (5 bases). This CDR3 contains 12 residues. V was shortened by 8 bases and J by 5 bases, with 10 bases between the two germline ends. The germline CDR1 and CDR2 sequences are WSHSY and SAAADI. Written as DNA, the CDR3 is TGCGCCAGCTCCGTAGGGGACAATGAGCAGTTCTTC. This encodes CASSVGDNEQFF.